Sequencing of this TCR beta chain was carried out in a study of blood T cell repertoires in COVID-19. Across the study: COVID-19 samples, acute and convalescent, were from the United States, Italy and Spain. The analysed material was cDNA or gDNA that came from T cells, B-cell-depleted T cells, or PBMCs.

This CDR3 has 16 amino acids. Germline V gene sequence: CDR1 MNHEY, CDR2 SMNVEV (reference sequence). Trimming cost V 5 bases and J 3 bases, with 17 bases left between them. Original handling: Amplification from reference gene primers served as the basis for estimated nucleated cell counts. Produced via immunoSEQ multiplex PCR; TCRdb's table is partial and in-frame only. The V and J calls and clone size are taken from that table; D and trimming were inferred from the DNA. The table lists about 200,000 clones, roughly 82% of them singletons. The sequencing input was peripheral blood. The receptor comes from a woman aged 55-75 years with COVID-19, enrolled during active disease. The chain has TRBV27 and TRBJ2-1; D perhaps matches TRBD1 (5 bases). CDR3 protein: CASSPFQGTSYNEQFF. CDR3 nucleotide sequence: TGTGCCAGCAGTCCTTTTCAGGGCACCAGCTACAATGAGCAGTTCTTC.